These 10 T cell receptor beta chains came from one sample sequenced in a study of T cell repertoires in cytomegalovirus infection (dated by TCRdb to the late 2010s). For sequencing, an Illumina HiSeq 1500 was employed. TCRdb itself trimmed the public reads at Q25 with fastp, ran MiXCR and retained productive beta chains. Rows matching on CDR3 protein sequence are summarized as one entry with the most common DNA and genes. This sample is represented by approximately 750,000 distinct CDR3 sequences; 35% of them were singletons. The biggest ten clones account for 2.8% of the sample. Sequenced: PBMCs. The receptors shown here come from a human donor in good health (CMV status not recorded). Some clones in this sample may be carry-over from other donors' samples.

CDR3 nucleotides: TGTGCCAGCAGTCTCAATGCGGAAAAACTGTTTTTT. As protein: CASSLNAEKLFF. The chain employs TRBV7-8 and TRBJ1-4; D gene ambiguous. CDR3 size: 12 residues. Germline loops: CDR1 SGHVS, CDR2 FQNEAQ. With 6 bases removed from V and 8 bases from J, the gap between germline ends came to 10 bases.

This clonotype has a count of ten or more. The rearrangement links TRBV20-1 to TRBJ1-4, with a possible D match to TRBD1 (6 bases). V lost 6 bases, J lost 8 bases, and 25 bases lay in between. The CDR3 totals 16 residues. Germline values: CDR1 DFQATT, CDR2 SNEGSKA (reference sequence). The CDR3 DNA reads TGCAGTGCCGGGGGCATGGGGTCACTACTGAGGGAAAAACTGTTTTTT. Translating it yields CSAGGMGSLLREKLFF.

This clonotype was seen only a few times. The chain uses TRBV29-1 and TRBJ2-1; D is unclear. CDR3 length: 9 amino acids. V shed 4 bases and J shed 8 bases, with 3 bases lying between them. Germline V gene data show CDR1 as SQVTM and CDR2 as ANQGSEA. CDR3 sequence: CSVGDEQFF. CDR3 sequence (DNA): TGCAGCGTTGGCGATGAGCAGTTCTTC.

The rearrangement links TRBV19 to TRBJ2-6; D possibly corresponds to TRBD1 (5 bases). This CDR3 is 13 amino acids long. V was clipped by 11 bases and J by 1 base, with 9 bases between them. CDR1 is LNHDA, CDR2 SQIVND, per germline (reference sequence). As DNA, the CDR3 is TGTGCCCGCAAGGGGTCTGGGGCCAACGTCCTGACTTTC. The encoded protein is CARKGSGANVLTF. The full variable domain, with the rest looked up from reference TRBV19 and TRBJ2-6, is DGGITQSPKYLFRKEGQNVTLSCEQNLNHDAMYWYRQDPGQGLRLIYYSQIVNDFQKGDIAEGYSVSREKKESFPLTVTSAQKNPTAFYLCARKGSGANVLTFGAGSRLTVL.

V is TRBV4-1 and J is TRBJ1-1; 9 bases line up with TRBD1. CDR3 length equals 15 residues. J gave up 5 bases and V 0 bases, and 4 bases lay outside the gene matches. The V gene's germline CDR1 is MGHRA and CDR2 YSYEKL. CDR3 amino acids: CASSQEGQGGTEAFF. The CDR3 region has the DNA TGCGCCAGCAGCCAAGAGGGACAGGGTGGAACTGAAGCTTTCTTT.

The CDR3 loop reads CASSLIPRGGTTDTQYF. Here the CDR3 DNA reads TGTGCCAGCAGCCTGATTCCCCGCGGGGGGACAACAGATACGCAGTATTTT. This sequence joins TRBV7-2 and TRBJ2-3; 8 bases map to TRBD2. The CDR3 extends over 17 amino acids. Looked up from germline, CDR1 is SGHTA and CDR2 is FQGNSA. With V trimmed by 5 bases and J by 3 bases, 13 bases remained unmatched. The full variable domain, its missing parts supplied by reference TRBV7-2 and TRBJ2-3, is GAGVSQSPSNKVTEKGKDVELRCDPISGHTALYWYRQSLGQGLEFLIYFQGNSAPDKSGLPSDRFSAERTGGSVSTLTIQRTQQEDSAVYLCASSLIPRGGTTDTQYFGPGTRLTVL.

This clonotype was seen a few times. This chain links TRBV19 with TRBJ2-1, with TRBD1 identical over 9 bases. Per germline, CDR1 LNHDA and CDR2 SQIVND (reference sequence). The CDR3 runs to 14 residues. V dropped 1 base and J dropped 5; count of bases not matched to a gene: 0. CDR3 coding DNA: TGTGCCAGTAGTATAGGGACAGGGGACAATGAGCAGTTCTTC. Its translation: CASSIGTGDNEQFF.

This clonotype was found many times. The chain employs TRBV7-2 and TRBJ2-3; TRBD2 matches 8 bases. The ends lost 3 bases at V and 9 bases at J; junction bases unmatched: 2. The V gene's germline CDR1 is SGHTA and CDR2 FQGNSA. The CDR3 extends over 12 amino acids. The CDR3 nucleotides read TGTGCCAGCAGCTTGGGGACTAGAACGCAGTATTTT. It translates to CASSLGTRTQYF. Full variable domain (rest looked up from reference TRBV7-2 and TRBJ2-3): GAGVSQSPSNKVTEKGKDVELRCDPISGHTALYWYRQSLGQGLEFLIYFQGNSAPDKSGLPSDRFSAERTGGSVSTLTIQRTQQEDSAVYLCASSLGTRTQYFGPGTRLTVL.

This clonotype was seen a handful of times. The chain couples TRBV12-3 or TRBV12-4 to TRBJ1-5; D is undetermined. The CDR3 has 17 amino acids. The ends were cut back, 6 bases at V and 1 base at J, with 19 bases in the middle. Written as DNA, the CDR3 is TGTGCCAGCAGGTCCTCTAGCGCAGGCGGCAGCAATCAGCCCCAGCATTTT. Translated, it gives CASRSSSAGGSNQPQHF.

Notes on this clonotype: Mismatch with germline at one junction end may stem from a read error. V and J are TRBV7-2 and TRBJ2-5; 7 bases agree with TRBD2. Germline V gene data show CDR1 as SGHTA and CDR2 as FQGNSA. The CDR3 consists of 15 residues. In DNA, the CDR3 is TGTTCCAGCAGCTTAAGCGGGGCCTTAGGGGAGACCCATTACTTC. Its translation is CSSSLSGALGETHYF.